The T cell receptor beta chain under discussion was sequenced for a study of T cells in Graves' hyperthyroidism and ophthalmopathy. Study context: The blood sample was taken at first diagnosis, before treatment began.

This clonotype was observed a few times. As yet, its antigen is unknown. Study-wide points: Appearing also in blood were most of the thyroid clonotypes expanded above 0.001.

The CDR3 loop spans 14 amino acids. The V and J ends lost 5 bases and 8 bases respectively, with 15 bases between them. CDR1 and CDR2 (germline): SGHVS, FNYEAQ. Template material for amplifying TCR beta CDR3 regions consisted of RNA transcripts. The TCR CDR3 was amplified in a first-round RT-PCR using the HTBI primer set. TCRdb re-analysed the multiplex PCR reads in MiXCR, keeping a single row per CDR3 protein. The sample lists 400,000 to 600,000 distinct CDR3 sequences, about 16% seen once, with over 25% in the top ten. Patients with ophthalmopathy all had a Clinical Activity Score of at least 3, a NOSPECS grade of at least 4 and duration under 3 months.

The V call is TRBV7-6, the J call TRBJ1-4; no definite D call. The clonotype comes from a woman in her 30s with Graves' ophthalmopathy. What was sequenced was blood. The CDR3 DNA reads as TGTGCCAGCAGCCGTCATACGGACGGGGAAAAACTGTTTTTT. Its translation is CASSRHTDGEKLFF.